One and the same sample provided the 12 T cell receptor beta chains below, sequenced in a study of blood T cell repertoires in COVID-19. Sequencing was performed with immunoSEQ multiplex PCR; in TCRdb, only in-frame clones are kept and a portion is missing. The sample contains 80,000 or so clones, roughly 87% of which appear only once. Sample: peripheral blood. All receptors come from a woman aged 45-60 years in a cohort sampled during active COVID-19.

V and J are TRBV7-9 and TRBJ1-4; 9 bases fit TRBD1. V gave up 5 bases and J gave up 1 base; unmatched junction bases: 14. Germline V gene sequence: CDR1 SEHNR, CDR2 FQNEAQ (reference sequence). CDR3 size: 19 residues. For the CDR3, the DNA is TGTGCCAGCAGCCTGGGACAGGGCGCCCCAAAGGGAACTAATGAAAAACTGTTTTTT. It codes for CASSLGQGAPKGTNEKLFF.

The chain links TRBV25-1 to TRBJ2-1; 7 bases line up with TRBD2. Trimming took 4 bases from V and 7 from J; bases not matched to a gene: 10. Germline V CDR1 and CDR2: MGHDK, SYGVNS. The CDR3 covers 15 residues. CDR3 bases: TGTGCCAGCAGTGGTGGGGGGGGAGTAGGAAATGAGCAGTTCTTC. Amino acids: CASSGGGGVGNEQFF.

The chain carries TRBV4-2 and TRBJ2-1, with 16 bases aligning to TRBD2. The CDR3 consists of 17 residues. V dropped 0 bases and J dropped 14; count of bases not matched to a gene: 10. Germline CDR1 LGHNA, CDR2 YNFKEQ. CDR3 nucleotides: TGTGCCAGCAGCCAAGATTCCGGGACTAGCGGGAGGGCCCAGGAGTTCTTC. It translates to CASSQDSGTSGRAQEFF.

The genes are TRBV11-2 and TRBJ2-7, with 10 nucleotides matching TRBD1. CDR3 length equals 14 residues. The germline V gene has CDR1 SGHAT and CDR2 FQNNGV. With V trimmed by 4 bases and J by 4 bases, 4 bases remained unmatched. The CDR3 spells CASSYDRGQYEQYF. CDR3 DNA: TGTGCCAGCAGCTACGACAGGGGGCAATACGAGCAGTACTTC. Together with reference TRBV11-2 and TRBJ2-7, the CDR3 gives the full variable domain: EAGVAQSPRYKIIEKRQSVAFWCNPISGHATLYWYQQILGQGPKLLIQFQNNGVVDDSQLPKDRFSAERLKGVDSTLKIQPAKLEDSAVYLCASSYDRGQYEQYFGPGTRLTVT.

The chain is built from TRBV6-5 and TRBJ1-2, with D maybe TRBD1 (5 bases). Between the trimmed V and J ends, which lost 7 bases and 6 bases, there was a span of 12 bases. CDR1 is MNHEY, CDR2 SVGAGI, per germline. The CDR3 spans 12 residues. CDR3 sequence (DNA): TGTGCCAGCATCGGCAGGGAGGATGGCTACACCTTC. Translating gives CASIGREDGYTF.

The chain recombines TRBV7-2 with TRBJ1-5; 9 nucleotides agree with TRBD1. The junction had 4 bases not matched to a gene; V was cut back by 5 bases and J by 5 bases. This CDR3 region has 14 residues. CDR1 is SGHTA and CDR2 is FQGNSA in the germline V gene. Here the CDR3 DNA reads TGTGCCAGCAGCCGGGGACAGGGATATCAGCCCCAGCATTTT. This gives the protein CASSRGQGYQPQHF.

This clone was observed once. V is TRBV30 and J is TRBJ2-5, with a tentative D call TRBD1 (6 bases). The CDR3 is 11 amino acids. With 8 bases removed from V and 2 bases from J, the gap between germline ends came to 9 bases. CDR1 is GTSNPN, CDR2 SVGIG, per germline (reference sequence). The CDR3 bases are TGTGCCGGACAGACTCAAGAGACCCAGTACTTC. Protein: CAGQTQETQYF.

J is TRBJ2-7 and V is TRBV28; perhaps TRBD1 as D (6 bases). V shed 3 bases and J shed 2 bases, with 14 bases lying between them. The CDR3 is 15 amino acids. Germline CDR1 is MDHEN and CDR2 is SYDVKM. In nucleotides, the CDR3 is TGTGCCAGCAGTTTTCTCGACGGGACAACCTACGAGCAGTACTTC. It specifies CASSFLDGTTYEQYF.

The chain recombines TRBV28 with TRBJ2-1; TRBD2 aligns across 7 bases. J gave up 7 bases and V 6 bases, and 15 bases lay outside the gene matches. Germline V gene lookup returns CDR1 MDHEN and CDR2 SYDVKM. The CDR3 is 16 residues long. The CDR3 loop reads CASRLQGGGGPNEQFF. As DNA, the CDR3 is TGTGCCAGCAGACTCCAAGGTGGGGGAGGGCCTAATGAGCAGTTCTTC.

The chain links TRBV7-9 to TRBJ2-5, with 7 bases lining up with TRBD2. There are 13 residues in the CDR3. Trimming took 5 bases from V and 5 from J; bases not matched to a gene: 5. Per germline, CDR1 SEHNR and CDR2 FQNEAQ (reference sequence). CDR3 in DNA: TGTGCCAGCAGCCCCCCAGCGGGGGAGACCCAGTACTTC. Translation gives CASSPPAGETQYF.

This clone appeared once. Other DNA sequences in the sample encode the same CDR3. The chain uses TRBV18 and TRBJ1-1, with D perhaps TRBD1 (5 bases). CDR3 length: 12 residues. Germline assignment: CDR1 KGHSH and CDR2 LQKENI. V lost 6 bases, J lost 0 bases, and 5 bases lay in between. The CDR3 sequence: CASSTVNTEAFF. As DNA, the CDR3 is TGTGCCAGCTCGACAGTGAACACTGAAGCTTTCTTT.

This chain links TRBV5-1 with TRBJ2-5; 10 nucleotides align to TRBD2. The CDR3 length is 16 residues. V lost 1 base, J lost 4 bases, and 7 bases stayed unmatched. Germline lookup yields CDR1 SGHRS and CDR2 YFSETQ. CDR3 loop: CASSLITSGEGETQYF. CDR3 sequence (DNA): TGCGCCAGCAGCTTGATCACTAGCGGGGAGGGAGAGACCCAGTACTTC.